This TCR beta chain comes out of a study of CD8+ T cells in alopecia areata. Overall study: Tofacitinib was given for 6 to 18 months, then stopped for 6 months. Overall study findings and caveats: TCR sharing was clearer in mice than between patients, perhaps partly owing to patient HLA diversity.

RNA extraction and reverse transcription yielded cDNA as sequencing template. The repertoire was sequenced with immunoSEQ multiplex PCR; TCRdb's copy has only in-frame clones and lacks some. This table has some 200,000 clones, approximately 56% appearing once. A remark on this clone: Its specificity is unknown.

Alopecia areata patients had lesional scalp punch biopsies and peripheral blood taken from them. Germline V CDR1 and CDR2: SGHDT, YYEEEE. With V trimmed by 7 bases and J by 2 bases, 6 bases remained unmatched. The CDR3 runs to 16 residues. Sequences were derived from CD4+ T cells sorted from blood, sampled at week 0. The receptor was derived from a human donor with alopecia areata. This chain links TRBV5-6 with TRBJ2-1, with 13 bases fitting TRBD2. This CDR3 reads CASRTSGGTTYNEQFF. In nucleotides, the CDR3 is TGTGCCAGCCGGACTAGCGGGGGAACTACCTACAATGAGCAGTTCTTC.